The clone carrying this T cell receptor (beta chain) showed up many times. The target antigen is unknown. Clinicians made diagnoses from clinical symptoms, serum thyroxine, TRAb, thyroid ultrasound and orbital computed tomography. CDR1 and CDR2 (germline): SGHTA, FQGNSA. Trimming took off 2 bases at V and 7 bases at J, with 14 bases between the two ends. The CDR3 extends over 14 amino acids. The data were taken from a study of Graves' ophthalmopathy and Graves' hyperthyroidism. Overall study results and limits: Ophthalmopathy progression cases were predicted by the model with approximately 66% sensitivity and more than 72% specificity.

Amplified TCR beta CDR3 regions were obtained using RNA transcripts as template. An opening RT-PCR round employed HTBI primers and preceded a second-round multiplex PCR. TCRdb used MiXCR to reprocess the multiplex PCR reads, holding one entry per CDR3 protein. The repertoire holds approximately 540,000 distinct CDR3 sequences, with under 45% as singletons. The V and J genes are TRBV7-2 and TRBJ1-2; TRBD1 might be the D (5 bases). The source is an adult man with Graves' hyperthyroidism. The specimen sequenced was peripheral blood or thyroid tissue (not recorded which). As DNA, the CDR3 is TGTGCCAGCAGCTTATCTGGGGACGGCACTGGCTACACCTTC. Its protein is CASSLSGDGTGYTF. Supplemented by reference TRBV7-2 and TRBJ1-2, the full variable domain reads GAGVSQSPSNKVTEKGKDVELRCDPISGHTALYWYRQSLGQGLEFLIYFQGNSAPDKSGLPSDRFSAERTGGSVSTLTIQRTQQEDSAVYLCASSLSGDGTGYTFGSGTRLTVV.